The entry below describes one T cell receptor beta chain. The antigen is not known. The data originate from a study of T cell repertoires in cytomegalovirus infection. TCRdb ran MiXCR on the reads and lists one entry per CDR3 protein. This table has more than 300,000 distinct CDR3 sequences, about 32% appearing once. Study results and limitations: Within the response measured ex vivo, HLA-C-restricted CMV-specific TCR beta clonotypes were dominant.

The sequence derives from a human donor in good health (CMV status not recorded). Some clones in this sample may be carry-over from other donors' samples. Sequenced material: cultured PBMCs, taken from culture after CMV antigen stimulation.

Here the CDR3 reads CASSQVPGGSNNQPQHF. The CDR3 bases are TGCGCCAGCAGCCAGGTTCCAGGGGGCAGTAACAATCAGCCCCAGCATTTT. The chain combines TRBV4-1 with TRBJ1-5; 8 positions match TRBD1. The CDR3 runs 17 residues. CDR1 and CDR2 from the germline V gene are MGHRA and YSYEKL. With 3 bases clipped from V and 3 bases from J, the junction kept 10 bases outside the gene matches.